What follows describes a single TCR beta chain. What it binds is unknown. Time point indicated: pre-treatment sample, taken before nivolumab and TIL therapy. Most excised metastases sampled were pleural nodules or supraclavicular lymph nodes. The sample originates from a study of TIL therapy for anti-PD-1-resistant metastatic lung cancer. Study at large: Most patients had lung adenocarcinoma. Tumors carried a median about 1.5 non-synonymous mutations per megabase. Study-level points and caveats: Patients were highly selected, enriched for treatment-naive, never-smoker and oncogene-addicted cases. TIL cultures after expansion showed higher clonality and lower diversity than baseline tumor (median approximately 6% vs 31%).

The V and J ends lost 7 bases and 5 bases respectively, with 17 bases between them. Germline CDR1 MDHEN, CDR2 SYDVKM. This CDR3 has 14 residues. The immunoSEQ assay was v3. Assay used: immunoSEQ multiplex PCR; TCRdb lists only in-frame clones, some missing. The repertoire has around 100,000 clones, 65% of them found once; the top ten carry 10% to 11%. The receptor's source is a person aged 25-80 years with non-small cell lung cancer. Here the sequenced sample was tumor tissue, taken at baseline. The chain carries TRBV28 and TRBJ1-2; the D gene is possibly TRBD1 (6 bases). As DNA, the CDR3 is TGTGCCAGCACCTACTCCTCAGGGGAATATGGCTACACCTTC. Its translation is CASTYSSGEYGYTF.